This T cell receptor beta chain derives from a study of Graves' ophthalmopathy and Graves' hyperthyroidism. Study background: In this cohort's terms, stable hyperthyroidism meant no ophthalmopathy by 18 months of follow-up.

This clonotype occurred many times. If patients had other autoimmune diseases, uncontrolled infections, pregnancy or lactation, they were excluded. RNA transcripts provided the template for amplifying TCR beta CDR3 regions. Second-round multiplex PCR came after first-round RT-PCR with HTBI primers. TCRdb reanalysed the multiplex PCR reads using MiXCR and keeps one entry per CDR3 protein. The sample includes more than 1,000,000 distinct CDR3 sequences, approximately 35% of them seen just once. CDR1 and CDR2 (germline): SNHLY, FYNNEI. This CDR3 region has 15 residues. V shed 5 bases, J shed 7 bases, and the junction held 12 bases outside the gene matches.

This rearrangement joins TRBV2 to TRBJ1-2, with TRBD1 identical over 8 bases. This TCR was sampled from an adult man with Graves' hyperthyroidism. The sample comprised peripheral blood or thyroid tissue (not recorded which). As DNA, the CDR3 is TGTGCCAGCAGTCCTGTACAGACAGGGGTCGTTGGCTACACCTTC. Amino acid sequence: CASSPVQTGVVGYTF.